This entry describes one T cell receptor beta chain. Its target is not known. This specimen belongs to a study of cytomegalovirus exposure and HLA in healthy donors. Whole-study results and caveats: In an earlier analysis, productive rearrangement rates for most beta V segments clustered near 87% or 30%. Donor immune exposure was known only as CMV serostatus. TRBV6-2, TRBV6-3 and some other V segments were excluded as indistinguishable.

V shed 8 bases and J shed 2 bases, with 6 bases lying between them. Per germline, CDR1 MDHEN and CDR2 SYDVKM. The CDR3 length is 11 residues. The PCR contained 60 Vbeta and 13 Jbeta primers. The table came from immunoSEQ multiplex PCR; TCRdb's copy has only in-frame clones and leaves some out. The data hold about 140,000 clones, with 80% observed a single time. The V and J genes are TRBV28 and TRBJ1-1, with a tentative D call TRBD1 (5 bases). This TCR was sampled from a middle-aged man in good health and CMV-seropositive. Sample: PBMCs. CDR3 nucleotides: TGTGCCAGCGACAGCAACACTGAAGCTTTCTTT. Protein sequence: CASDSNTEAFF.